This TCR beta chain came from a study of technical replicates of blood from a handful of donors. Method: immunoSEQ multiplex PCR; TCRdb's copy keeps in-frame clones and lacks some. This sample yields some 94,000 clones, of which less than 95% are seen a single time; less than 0.4% belongs to the top ten. The CDR3 extends over 16 amino acids. J was trimmed by 2 bases and V by 0 bases; bases with no gene match: 5. The germline gives CDR1 SGHDT, CDR2 YYEEEE. The material sequenced was T cells isolated from PBMCs. The V gene is TRBV5-6, the J gene TRBJ1-2, with TRBD1 matching over 9 bases. This TCR was sampled from a human donor in good health. The CDR3: CASSLEMTGGNYGYTF. The DNA for the CDR3 is TGTGCCAGCAGCTTGGAGATGACAGGGGGAAACTATGGCTACACCTTC.